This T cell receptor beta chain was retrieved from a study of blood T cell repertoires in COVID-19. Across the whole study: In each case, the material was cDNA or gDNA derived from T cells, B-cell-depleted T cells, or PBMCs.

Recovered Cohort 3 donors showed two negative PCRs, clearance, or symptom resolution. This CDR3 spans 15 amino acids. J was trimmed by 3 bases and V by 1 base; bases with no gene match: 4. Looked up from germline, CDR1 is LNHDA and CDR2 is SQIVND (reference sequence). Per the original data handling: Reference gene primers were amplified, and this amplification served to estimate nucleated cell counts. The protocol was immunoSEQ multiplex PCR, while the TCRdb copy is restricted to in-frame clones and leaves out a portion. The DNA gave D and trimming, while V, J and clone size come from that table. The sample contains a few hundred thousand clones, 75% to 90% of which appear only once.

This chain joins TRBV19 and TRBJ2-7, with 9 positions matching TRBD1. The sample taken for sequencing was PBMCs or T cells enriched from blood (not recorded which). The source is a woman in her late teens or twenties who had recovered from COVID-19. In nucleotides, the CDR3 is TGTGCCAGTAGTATAGGGGGACAGGGTGGCTACGAGCAGTACTTC. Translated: CASSIGGQGGYEQYF.